This T cell receptor beta chain was documented in a study of T cells after yellow fever vaccination. For the study at large: Each low-cell-number fraction was prepared by means of SMART-Seq v4 Ultra Low Input.

In TCRdb, the 5' RACE reads were re-called with MiXCR into one record per CDR3 protein. The top ten hold roughly a fifth of the sample, which has 250,000 to 400,000 distinct CDR3 sequences, 3.5% to 4.5% seen once. The germline CDR1 and CDR2 sequences are SGHNT and YYREEE (reference sequence). V lost 0 bases and J lost 9; bases outside the gene matches: 7. The CDR3 is 15 residues long. This TCR came from a man between 18 and 35 years old who received the YFV17D yellow fever vaccine. The chain links TRBV5-4 to TRBJ2-1, with 9 bases matching TRBD1. This specimen was PBMCs, taken 15 days after the yellow fever booster vaccination. The CDR3 nucleotides are TGTGCCAGCAGCTTGGCCTGGGACAGGGCTCGTGAGCAGTTCTTC. This codes for CASSLAWDRAREQFF.